A single sample is the source of the 20 T cell receptor beta chains below, sequenced in a study of technical replicates of blood from a handful of donors. TCRdb's table, derived via immunoSEQ multiplex PCR, lists solely in-frame clones and lacks some. Here the sample spans under 15,000 clones, about 90% being singletons. Sequenced: PBMCs. The receptors originated from a human donor in good health.

The chain employs TRBV7-9 and TRBJ1-2; TRBD1 might be the D (5 bases). Germline-derived CDR1 and CDR2 are SEHNR and FQNEAQ (reference sequence). This CDR3 has 14 residues. Trimming took 5 bases from V and 0 from J, leaving 10 bases between them. This CDR3 reads CASSLGQANYGYTF. CDR3 coding DNA: TGTGCCAGCAGCCTAGGACAAGCTAACTATGGCTACACCTTC.

The chain combines TRBV28 with TRBJ2-7, with 11 bases fitting TRBD1. V lost 7 bases and J lost 0; bases outside the gene matches: 8. The CDR3 contains 16 residues. Germline CDR1 reads MDHEN; CDR2 reads SYDVKM. CDR3 nucleotides: TGTGCCAGCACCAAAACCGGGACAGGGGGCTCCTACGAGCAGTACTTC. Translated, it gives CASTKTGTGGSYEQYF. Full variable domain (remainder filled in from reference TRBV28 and TRBJ2-7): DVKVTQSSRYLVKRTGEKVFLECVQDMDHENMFWYRQDPGLGLRLIYFSYDVKMKEKGDIPEGYSVSREKKERFSLILESASTNQTSMYLCASTKTGTGGSYEQYFGPGTRLTVT.

CDR3 residues: CASSVVPSASTDTQYF. Written as DNA, the CDR3 is TGTGCCAGCAGCGTAGTACCCAGCGCCAGCACAGATACGCAGTATTTT. The chain links TRBV9 to TRBJ2-3; no reliable D call. The CDR3 totals 16 residues. Per germline, CDR1 SGDLS and CDR2 YYNGEE. Trimming took 0 bases from V and 0 from J, leaving 11 bases between them.

The chain uses TRBV6-5 and TRBJ2-2; D gene unclear. The CDR3 runs 15 residues. Germline V lookup: CDR1 MNHEY, CDR2 SVGAGI. With 2 bases removed from V and 4 bases from J, the gap between germline ends came to 11 bases. CDR3 nucleotide sequence: TGTGCCAGCAGTTACCTAGTTTTGGGCACCGGGGAGCTGTTTTTT. As protein: CASSYLVLGTGELFF.

The genes are TRBV5-1 and TRBJ1-5; the match to TRBD1 covers 8 bases. The germline CDR1 and CDR2 sequences are SGHRS and YFSETQ. J gave up 1 base and V 6 bases, and 6 bases lay outside the gene matches. This CDR3 spans 15 amino acids. The CDR3 coding sequence is TGCGCCAGCACCCCTACAGGGGGGAGCAATCAGCCCCAGCATTTT. Translation: CASTPTGGSNQPQHF.

This chain uses TRBV6-9 with TRBJ1-4; D not resolved. CDR3 length: 15 amino acids. Trimming cost V 0 bases and J 7 bases, with 12 bases left between them. Per the germline V gene, CDR1 is MNHGY and CDR2 is SVAAGI. The chain's CDR3 is CASSYSRLEGEKLFF. The CDR3 DNA is TGTGCCAGCAGTTATTCAAGGCTTGAGGGTGAAAAACTGTTTTTT.

This chain links TRBV11-2 with TRBJ2-1; unclear D gene. Looked up from germline, CDR1 is SGHAT and CDR2 is FQNNGV. Trimming took off 5 bases at V and 5 bases at J, with 16 bases between the two ends. This CDR3 has 15 amino acids. CDR3 protein: CASSPGAANHNEQFF. The CDR3 DNA reads TGTGCCAGCAGCCCCGGCGCGGCTAACCACAATGAGCAGTTCTTC.

This clone occurred a few times. The rearrangement joins TRBV5-4 to TRBJ2-2; unclear D gene. The germline V gene has CDR1 SGHNT and CDR2 YYREEE (reference sequence). Deletions cut 5 bases from V and 0 bases from J, with 17 bases between. The CDR3 is made up of 17 amino acids. CDR3 region: CASSTLYGGANTGELFF. Written as DNA, the CDR3 is TGTGCCAGCAGTACTCTTTACGGCGGAGCGAACACCGGGGAGCTGTTTTTT.

Only one count was recorded for this clone. The chain recombines TRBV5-6 with TRBJ2-1; no firm D call. CDR1 and CDR2 (germline): SGHDT, YYEEEE. CDR3 length: 12 amino acids. V was cut by 4 bases and J by 5 bases, with 7 bases left in between. The chain's CDR3 is CASSPRNNEQFF. The CDR3 nucleotides read TGTGCCAGCAGCCCGAGGAACAATGAGCAGTTCTTC.

The V and J genes are TRBV5-1 and TRBJ2-7; D remains unclear. This CDR3 contains 14 residues. Trimming removed 1 base at V and 0 bases at J, with 8 bases between. Germline V lookup: CDR1 SGHRS, CDR2 YFSETQ. The CDR3, as DNA: TGCGCCAGCAGCTTGATGGGCAGCTCCTACGAGCAGTACTTC. Amino acids: CASSLMGSSYEQYF.

The chain links TRBV5-6 to TRBJ2-3; D remains unclear. Between the trimmed V and J ends, which lost 2 bases and 6 bases, there was a span of 4 bases. CDR3 length: 11 amino acids. Germline-derived CDR1 and CDR2 are SGHDT and YYEEEE. CDR3 nucleotides: TGTGCCAGCAGCTTAGCGGATACGCAGTATTTT. It yields the protein CASSLADTQYF. Using reference TRBV5-6 and TRBJ2-3 for the parts outside the CDR3, the full variable domain is DAGVTQSPTHLIKTRGQQVTLRCSPKSGHDTVSWYQQALGQGPQFIFQYYEEEERQRGNFPDRFSGHQFPNYSSELNVNALLLGDSALYLCASSLADTQYFGPGTRLTVL.

This clone has just one count. This chain joins TRBV7-3 and TRBJ2-5; 9 positions match TRBD1. The CDR3 consists of 17 residues. V trimming: 0 bases; J trimming: 5 bases; junction bases outside the gene matches: 10. The V gene's germline CDR1 is SGHTA and CDR2 FQGTGA. In nucleotides, the CDR3 is TGTGCCAGCAGCTTAACCTCCGGGACAGGGATTGGGGAGACCCAGTACTTC. It codes for CASSLTSGTGIGETQYF.

V gene TRBV5-8 combines with J gene TRBJ2-2; TRBD1 agrees at 8 bases. Trimming cost V 4 bases and J 5 bases; bases outside gene matches: 10. CDR3 length: 16 amino acids. Germline V gene data show CDR1 as SGHTS and CDR2 as YDEGEE. CDR3 region: CASSKTDRGWTGELFF. CDR3 sequence (DNA): TGTGCCAGCAGCAAGACAGACAGGGGTTGGACCGGGGAGCTGTTTTTT.

This sequence joins TRBV6-4 and TRBJ2-1; 9 positions agree with TRBD2. The CDR3 runs to 14 residues. In germline, CDR1 is MRHNA, CDR2 SNTAGT. Trimming removed 4 bases from V and 6 bases from J; junction bases left unmatched: 4. The CDR3 nucleotides read TGTGCCAGCAGTGGGGGTAGCGGGAGCAATGAGCAGTTCTTC. Translated, it gives CASSGGSGSNEQFF.

The rearrangement joins TRBV5-1 to TRBJ2-2; possibly TRBD2 for D (6 bases). Germline V lookup: CDR1 SGHRS, CDR2 YFSETQ. Deletions cut 1 base from V and 6 bases from J, with 25 bases between. There are 19 residues in the CDR3. CDR3 in DNA: TGCGCCAGCAGCTTGTTATCTACACGGGGCCCCGGAGGGGCCGGGGAGCTGTTTTTT. Translating gives CASSLLSTRGPGGAGELFF.

The CDR3 region has the DNA TGTGCCAGCAGCTTAGGAAGGGGAGGGGTCTATGGCTACACCTTC. Translation gives CASSLGRGGVYGYTF. This rearrangement joins TRBV11-2 to TRBJ1-2; D is possibly TRBD1 (5 bases). Trimming stripped 1 base from V and 4 bases from J, with 13 bases between. The CDR3 length is 15 residues. Germline V gene data show CDR1 as SGHAT and CDR2 as FQNNGV.

V gene TRBV5-1 combines with J gene TRBJ2-7; 9 positions agree with TRBD1. CDR1 is SGHRS and CDR2 is YFSETQ in the germline V gene. With 4 bases clipped from V and 1 base from J, the junction kept 6 bases outside the gene matches. The CDR3 has 15 residues. This chain's CDR3 is CASSEVGQGSYEQYF. The CDR3 coding sequence is TGCGCCAGCAGCGAAGTGGGACAGGGTTCCTACGAGCAGTACTTC.

The chain employs TRBV30 and TRBJ2-7, with no clear D. This CDR3 has 12 amino acids. V dropped 3 bases and J dropped 0 bases, with 6 bases sitting between them. Germline V gives CDR1 GTSNPN, CDR2 SVGIG (reference sequence). The CDR3 here is CAWSSGSYEQYF. The CDR3 DNA follows: TGTGCCTGGAGCTCCGGCTCCTACGAGCAGTACTTC.

V gene TRBV27 combines with J gene TRBJ2-4; 7 bases fit TRBD1. The germline V gene has CDR1 MNHEY and CDR2 SMNVEV (reference sequence). The CDR3 sequence is 12 residues long. The junction had 3 bases not matched to a gene; V was cut back by 5 bases and J by 8 bases. CDR3 bases: TGTGCCAGCAGTCCCCAGGGGGACATTCAGTACTTC. Protein sequence: CASSPQGDIQYF.

This clone was observed once. The chain is built from TRBV5-4 and TRBJ2-2; D is uncertain. Germline CDR1 is SGHNT and CDR2 is YYREEE (reference sequence). The length of the CDR3 is 15 residues. The V end lost 2 bases, the J end lost 0 bases, and 8 bases lay between the germline ends. The CDR3 reads CASSLVASNTGELFF. The CDR3, as DNA: TGTGCCAGCAGCTTAGTCGCGTCGAACACCGGGGAGCTGTTTTTT. The full variable domain, completed using reference TRBV5-4 and TRBJ2-2, is ETGVTQSPTHLIKTRGQQVTLRCSSQSGHNTVSWYQQALGQGPQFIFQYYREEENGRGNFPPRFSGLQFPNYSSELNVNALELDDSALYLCASSLVASNTGELFFGEGSRLTVL.